The present TCR beta chain was sequenced within a study of T cells after yellow fever vaccination. Overall study findings and caveats: Among all clonotypes, a small share was observed in both CD4 and CD8 compartments. From the bulk population, abundant clonotypes could contaminate and appear within FACS-sorted repertoires.

TCR cDNA was made by 5'RACE template switching, adding a universal primer site and UMIs. A single record per CDR3 protein comes from TCRdb applying MiXCR to the 5' RACE reads. This table holds about 240,000 distinct CDR3 sequences, over 3% found once. This clonotype was seen ten or more times. Its specificity is not known. V was pared by 4 bases and J by 2 bases, with 12 bases between. Germline V gives CDR1 LNHNV, CDR2 YYDKDF (reference sequence). The length of the CDR3 is 14 residues. The material sequenced was PBMCs, taken 15 days after the yellow fever booster vaccination. This chain joins TRBV15 and TRBJ2-7; perhaps TRBD2 as D (7 bases). The sequence derives from a man between 18 and 35 years old who received the YFV17D yellow fever vaccine. The CDR3 nucleotides read TGTGCCACCAGCACCCGGGGGGCCACCTACGAGCAGTACTTC. Translated, it gives CATSTRGATYEQYF. The complete variable domain, with remaining parts taken from reference TRBV15 and TRBJ2-7, reads DAMVIQNPRYQVTQFGKPVTLSCSQTLNHNVMYWYQQKSSQAPKLLFHYYDKDFNNEADTPDNFQSRRPNTSFCFLDIRSPGLGDTAMYLCATSTRGATYEQYFGPGTRLTVT.